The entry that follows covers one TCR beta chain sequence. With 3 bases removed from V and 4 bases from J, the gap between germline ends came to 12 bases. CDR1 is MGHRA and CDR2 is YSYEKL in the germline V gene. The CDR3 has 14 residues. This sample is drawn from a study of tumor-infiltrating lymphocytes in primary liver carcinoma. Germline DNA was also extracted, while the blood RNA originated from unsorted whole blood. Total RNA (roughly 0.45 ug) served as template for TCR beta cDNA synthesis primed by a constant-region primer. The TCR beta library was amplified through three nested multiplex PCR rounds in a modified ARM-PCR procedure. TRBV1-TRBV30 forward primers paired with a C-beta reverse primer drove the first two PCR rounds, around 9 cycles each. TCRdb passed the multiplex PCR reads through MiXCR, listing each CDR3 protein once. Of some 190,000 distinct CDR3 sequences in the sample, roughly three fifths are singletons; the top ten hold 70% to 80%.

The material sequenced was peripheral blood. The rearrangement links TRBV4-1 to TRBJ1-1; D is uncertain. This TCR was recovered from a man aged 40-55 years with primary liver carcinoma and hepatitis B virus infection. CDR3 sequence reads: CASSQPTKSTEAFF. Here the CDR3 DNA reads TGCGCCAGCAGCCAGCCGACCAAGAGCACTGAAGCTTTCTTT.